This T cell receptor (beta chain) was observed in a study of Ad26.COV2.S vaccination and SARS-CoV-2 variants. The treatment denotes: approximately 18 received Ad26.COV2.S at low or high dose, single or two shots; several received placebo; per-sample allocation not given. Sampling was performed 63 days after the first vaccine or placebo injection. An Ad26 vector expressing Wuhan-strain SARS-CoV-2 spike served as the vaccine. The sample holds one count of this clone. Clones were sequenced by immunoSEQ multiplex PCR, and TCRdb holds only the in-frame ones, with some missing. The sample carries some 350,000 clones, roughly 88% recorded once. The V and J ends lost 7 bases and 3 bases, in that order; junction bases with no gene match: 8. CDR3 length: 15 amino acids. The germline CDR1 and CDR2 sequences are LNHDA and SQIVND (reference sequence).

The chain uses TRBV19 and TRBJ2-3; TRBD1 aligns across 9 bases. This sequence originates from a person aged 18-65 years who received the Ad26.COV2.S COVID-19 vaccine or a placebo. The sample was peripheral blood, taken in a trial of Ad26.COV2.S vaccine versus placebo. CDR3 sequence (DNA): TGTGCCAGTATCTCCGGGACAGGGAGAACAGATACGCAGTATTTT. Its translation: CASISGTGRTDTQYF.